What follows are 12 T cell receptor beta chains derived from one specimen sequenced in a study of CD8 T cells in Susac syndrome. RNA, at roughly 0.45 to 1 ug, was reverse transcribed with random hexamers. TCRdb reprocessed the immunoSEQ multiplex PCR reads with MiXCR, giving one entry per CDR3 protein. The table includes more than 150,000 distinct CDR3 sequences, approximately 96% detected once. Sequencing used CD4+ T cells from PBMCs. The source of these receptors is a human donor in good health.

The chain carries TRBV3-1 and TRBJ1-3; D gene ambiguous. This CDR3 is 15 amino acids long. Germline V gene lookup returns CDR1 LGHDT and CDR2 YNNKEL (reference sequence). Trimming stripped 3 bases from V and 2 bases from J, with 11 bases between. This chain's CDR3 is CASSQGRSAGNTIYF. CDR3 bases: TGTGCCAGCAGCCAGGGGAGAAGTGCTGGAAACACCATATATTTT.

The chain uses TRBV7-9 and TRBJ2-5; 11 nucleotides line up with TRBD2. The CDR3 loop spans 15 amino acids. Germline V lookup: CDR1 SEHNR, CDR2 FQNEAQ (reference sequence). The trim removed 6 bases at V and 2 bases at J, leaving 5 bases unmatched. CDR3 nucleotide sequence: TGTGCCAGCAGTTTGGGACTAGCGGAACAAGAGACCCAGTACTTC. It is translated as CASSLGLAEQETQYF.

This rearrangement joins TRBV7-2 to TRBJ1-5, with TRBD1 matching over 8 bases. Per the germline V gene, CDR1 is SGHTA and CDR2 is FQGNSA. This CDR3 has 14 amino acids. V shed 3 bases, J shed 8 bases, and the junction held 6 bases outside the gene matches. CDR3 in DNA: TGTGCCAGCAGCTTGGACAGGGCTAGGAAGCCCCAGCATTTT. As protein: CASSLDRARKPQHF.

The chain joins TRBV20-1 to TRBJ2-5, with TRBD1 identical over 11 bases. The CDR3 runs to 14 residues. V dropped 5 bases and J dropped 2; count of bases not matched to a gene: 4. CDR1 and CDR2 (germline): DFQATT, SNEGSKA (reference sequence). The CDR3 region is CSAARDRGQETQYF. For the CDR3, the DNA is TGCAGTGCTGCCCGGGACAGGGGGCAAGAGACCCAGTACTTC.

The chain combines TRBV7-2 with TRBJ1-6; 8 bases line up with TRBD1. The germline gives CDR1 SGHTA, CDR2 FQGNSA. The V gene end was trimmed by 3 bases and the J gene end by 9 bases; junction bases not matched to a gene: 7. The CDR3 sequence is 15 residues long. DNA for the CDR3: TGTGCCAGCAGCTTGAGACAGGGGAACCTTTCACCCCTCCACTTT. Translation: CASSLRQGNLSPLHF.

V gene TRBV30 combines with J gene TRBJ2-3; D call uncertain. The CDR3 is 14 residues long. V gave up 1 base and J gave up 4 bases, with 12 bases separating them. CDR1 is GTSNPN and CDR2 is SVGIG in the germline V gene (reference sequence). The CDR3 region has the DNA TGTGCCTGGAGTGGCCGAGCCCGCCCAGATACGCAGTATTTT. It is translated as CAWSGRARPDTQYF.

The chain uses TRBV27 and TRBJ2-7, with unresolved D. Germline V CDR1 and CDR2: MNHEY, SMNVEV (reference sequence). V was cut by 3 bases and J by 2 bases, with 8 bases left in between. There are 13 residues in the CDR3. The CDR3 DNA is TGTGCCAGCAGTTTGGCCAGTGCCTACGAGCAGTACTTC. Translated: CASSLASAYEQYF.

This chain links TRBV19 with TRBJ1-6; no clear D gene. The CDR3 has 14 amino acids. The germline V gene encodes CDR1 LNHDA and CDR2 SQIVND (reference sequence). V dropped 8 bases and J dropped 1 base, with 9 bases sitting between them. The CDR3 sequence is CASSPFSYNSPLHF. For the CDR3, the DNA is TGTGCCAGTTCACCGTTTTCCTATAATTCACCCCTCCACTTT. The full variable domain, its missing parts supplied by reference TRBV19 and TRBJ1-6, is DGGITQSPKYLFRKEGQNVTLSCEQNLNHDAMYWYRQDPGQGLRLIYYSQIVNDFQKGDIAEGYSVSREKKESFPLTVTSAQKNPTAFYLCASSPFSYNSPLHFGNGTRLTVT.

The chain is built from TRBV30 and TRBJ1-2; TRBD1 matches at 7 bases. The CDR3 length is 13 residues. V trimming: 0 bases; J trimming: 8 bases; junction bases outside the gene matches: 6. The germline V gene encodes CDR1 GTSNPN and CDR2 SVGIG (reference sequence). For the CDR3, the DNA is TGTGCCTGGAGTGTACAAGGGGGCTTAGGCTACACCTTC. Amino acids: CAWSVQGGLGYTF.

The V and J genes are TRBV12-3 or TRBV12-4 and TRBJ1-2; no reliable D call. V dropped 5 bases and J dropped 4 bases, with 11 bases sitting between them. The CDR3 spans 13 residues. The chain's CDR3 is CASSPYSGYGYTF. The CDR3, as DNA: TGTGCCAGCAGTCCCTACAGCGGCTATGGCTACACCTTC.

The V call is TRBV4-3, the J call TRBJ1-2; D remains ambiguous. V was shortened by 0 bases and J by 6 bases, with 11 bases between the two germline ends. The germline gives CDR1 LGHNA, CDR2 YSLEER. This CDR3 is built from 14 residues. CDR3 nucleotide sequence: TGCGCCAGCAGCCAAGATAGAAGGGTTGATGGCTACACCTTC. Protein: CASSQDRRVDGYTF.

This clonotype was observed a few times. The genes are TRBV15 and TRBJ1-4; D gene uncertain. This CDR3 spans 13 amino acids. Looked up from germline, CDR1 is LNHNV and CDR2 is YYDKDF (reference sequence). Trimming took off 1 base at V and 8 bases at J, with 8 bases between the two ends. CDR3 sequence reads: CATSRASGEKLFF. The CDR3 DNA sequence: TGTGCCACCAGCAGAGCTTCGGGGGAAAAACTGTTTTTT.